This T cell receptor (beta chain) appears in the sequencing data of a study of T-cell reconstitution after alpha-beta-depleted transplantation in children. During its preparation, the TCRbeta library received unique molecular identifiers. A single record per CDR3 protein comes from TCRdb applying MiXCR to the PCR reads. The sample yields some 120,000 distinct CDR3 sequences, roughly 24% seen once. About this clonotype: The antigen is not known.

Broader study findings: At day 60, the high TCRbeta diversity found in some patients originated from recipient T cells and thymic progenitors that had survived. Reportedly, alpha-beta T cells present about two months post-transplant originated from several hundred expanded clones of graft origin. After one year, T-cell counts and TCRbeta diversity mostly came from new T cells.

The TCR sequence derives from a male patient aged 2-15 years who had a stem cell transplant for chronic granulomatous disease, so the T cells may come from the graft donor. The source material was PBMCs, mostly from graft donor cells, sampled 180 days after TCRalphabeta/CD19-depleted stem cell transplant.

The CDR3 region is CASSDAKSNTGELFF. The CDR3 nucleotides read TGCGCCAGCAGTGACGCGAAGTCCAACACCGGGGAGCTGTTTTTT. The genes are TRBV10-1 and TRBJ2-2, with D hard to call. Trimming stripped 3 bases from V and 2 bases from J, with 10 bases between. The CDR3 contains 15 residues. Germline V lookup: CDR1 WNHNN, CDR2 SYGVQD (reference sequence).